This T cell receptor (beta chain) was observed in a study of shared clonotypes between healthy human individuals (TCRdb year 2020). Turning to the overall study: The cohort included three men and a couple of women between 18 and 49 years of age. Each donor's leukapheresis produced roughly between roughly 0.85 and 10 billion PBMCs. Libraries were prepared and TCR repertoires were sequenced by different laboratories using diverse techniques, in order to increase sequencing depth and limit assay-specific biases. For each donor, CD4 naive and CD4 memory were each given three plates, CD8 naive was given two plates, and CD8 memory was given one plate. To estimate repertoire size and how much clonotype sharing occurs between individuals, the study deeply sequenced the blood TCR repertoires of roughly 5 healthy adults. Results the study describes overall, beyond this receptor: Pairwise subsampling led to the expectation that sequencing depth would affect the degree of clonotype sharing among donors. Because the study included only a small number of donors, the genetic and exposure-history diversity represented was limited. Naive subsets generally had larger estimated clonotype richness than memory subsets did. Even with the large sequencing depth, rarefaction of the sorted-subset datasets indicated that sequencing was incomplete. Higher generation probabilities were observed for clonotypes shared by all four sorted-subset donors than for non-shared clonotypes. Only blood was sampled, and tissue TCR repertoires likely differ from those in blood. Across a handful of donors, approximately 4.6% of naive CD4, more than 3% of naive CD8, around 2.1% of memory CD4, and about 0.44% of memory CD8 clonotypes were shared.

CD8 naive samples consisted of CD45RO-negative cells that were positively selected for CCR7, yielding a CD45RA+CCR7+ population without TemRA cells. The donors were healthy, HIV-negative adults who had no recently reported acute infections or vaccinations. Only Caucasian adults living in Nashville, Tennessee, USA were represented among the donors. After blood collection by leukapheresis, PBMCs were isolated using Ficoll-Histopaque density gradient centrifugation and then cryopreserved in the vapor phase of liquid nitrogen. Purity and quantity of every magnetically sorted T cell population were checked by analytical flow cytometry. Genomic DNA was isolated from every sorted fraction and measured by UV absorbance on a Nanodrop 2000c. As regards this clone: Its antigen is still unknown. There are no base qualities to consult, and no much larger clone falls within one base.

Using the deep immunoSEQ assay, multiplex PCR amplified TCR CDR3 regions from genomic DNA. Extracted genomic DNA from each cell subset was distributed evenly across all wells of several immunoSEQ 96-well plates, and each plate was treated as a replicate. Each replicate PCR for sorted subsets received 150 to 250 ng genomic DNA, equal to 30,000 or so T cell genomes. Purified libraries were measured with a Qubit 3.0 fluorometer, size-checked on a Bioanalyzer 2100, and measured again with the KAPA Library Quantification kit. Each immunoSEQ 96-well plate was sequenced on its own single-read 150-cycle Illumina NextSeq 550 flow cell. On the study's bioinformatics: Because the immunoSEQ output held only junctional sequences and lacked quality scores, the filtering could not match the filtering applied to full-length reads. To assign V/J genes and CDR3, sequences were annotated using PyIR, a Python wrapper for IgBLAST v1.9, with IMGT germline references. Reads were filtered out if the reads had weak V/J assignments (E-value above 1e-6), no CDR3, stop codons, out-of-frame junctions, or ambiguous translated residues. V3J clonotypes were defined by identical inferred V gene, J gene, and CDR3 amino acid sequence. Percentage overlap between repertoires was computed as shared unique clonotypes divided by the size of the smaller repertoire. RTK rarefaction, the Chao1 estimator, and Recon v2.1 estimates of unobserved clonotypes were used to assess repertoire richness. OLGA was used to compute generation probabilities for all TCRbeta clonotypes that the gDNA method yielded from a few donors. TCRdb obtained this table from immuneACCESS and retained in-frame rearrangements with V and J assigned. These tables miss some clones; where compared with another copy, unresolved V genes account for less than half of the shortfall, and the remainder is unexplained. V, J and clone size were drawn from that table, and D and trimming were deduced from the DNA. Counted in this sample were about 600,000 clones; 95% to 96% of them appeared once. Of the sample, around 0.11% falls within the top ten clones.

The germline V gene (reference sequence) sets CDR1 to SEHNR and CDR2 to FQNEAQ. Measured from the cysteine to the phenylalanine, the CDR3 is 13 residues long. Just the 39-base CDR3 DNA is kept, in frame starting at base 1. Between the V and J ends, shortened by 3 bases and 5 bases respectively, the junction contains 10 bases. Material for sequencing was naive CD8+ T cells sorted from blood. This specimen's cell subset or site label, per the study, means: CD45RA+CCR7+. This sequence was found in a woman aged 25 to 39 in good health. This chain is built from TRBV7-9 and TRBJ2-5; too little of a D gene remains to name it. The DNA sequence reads TGTGCCAGCAGCTTCAGACCTGAGGAGACCCAGTACTTC. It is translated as CASSFRPEETQYF.